These T cell receptor beta chains were read from a single sample in a study of cytomegalovirus exposure and HLA in healthy donors. Libraries were prepared by immunoSEQ multiplex PCR; TCRdb keeps only in-frame clonotypes and omits some of them. The data contain 150,000 to 200,000 clones, 70% to 90% of them singletons. The sample consisted of PBMCs. These receptors all come from a woman aged 18-35 years in good health and CMV-seronegative. CDR3s include the opening cysteine and the closing phenylalanine or tryptophan. D genes are given only for firm matches. The size entry is marked missing in some rows and otherwise reads once, few, many or a size class.

V: TRBV9
size: -
D: -
J: TRBJ2-2
CDR3: CASSEGGAGELFF
DNA: TGTGCCAGCAGCGAGGGAGGTGCCGGGGAGCTGTTTTTT

V: TRBV4-2
size: -
D: TRBD1
J: TRBJ2-5
CDR3: CASSQQTGQETQYF
DNA: TGTGCCAGCAGCCAGCAGACAGGGCAAGAGACCCAGTACTTC

V: TRBV27
size: -
D: -
J: TRBJ2-7
CDR3: CASSLSWRSRYYEQYF
DNA: TGTGCCAGCAGTTTATCTTGGAGAAGCCGATACTACGAGCAGTACTTC

V: TRBV5-4
size: -
D: TRBD1
J: TRBJ1-2
CDR3: CASSRFYQGAGYGYTF
DNA: TGTGCCAGCAGTCGGTTTTATCAGGGGGCGGGCTATGGCTACACCTTC

V: TRBV10-1
size: -
D: TRBD1
J: TRBJ1-1
CDR3: CASSFGQENTEAFF
DNA: TGCGCCAGCAGTTTTGGACAGGAAAACACTGAAGCTTTCTTT

V: TRBV27
size: -
D: TRBD1
J: TRBJ2-2
CDR3: CASSPWGTGEGTGELFF
DNA: TGTGCCAGCAGCCCCTGGGGGACAGGGGAAGGCACCGGGGAGCTGTTTTTT

V: TRBV4-1
size: -
D: -
J: TRBJ1-1
CDR3: CASSAGLMNTEAFF
DNA: TGCGCCAGCAGCGCGGGACTGATGAACACTGAAGCTTTCTTT

V: TRBV4-1
size: -
D: TRBD1
J: TRBJ1-2
CDR3: CASSQVTSRDRGSYTF
DNA: TGCGCCAGCAGCCAAGTGACCTCCAGGGACAGGGGGTCCTACACCTTC

V: TRBV28
size: -
D: TRBD1
J: TRBJ2-6
CDR3: CASSRDSSGANVLTF
DNA: TGTGCCAGCAGTCGGGACAGCTCTGGGGCCAACGTCCTGACTTTC

V: TRBV27
size: -
D: -
J: TRBJ1-5
CDR3: CASSFNNQPQHF
DNA: TGTGCCAGCAGTTTCAATAATCAGCCCCAGCATTTT

V: TRBV2
size: -
D: TRBD1
J: TRBJ1-2
CDR3: CASSAGQWTPYTF
DNA: TGTGCCAGCAGCGCGGGACAGTGGACCCCCTACACCTTC

V: TRBV4-1
size: once
D: -
J: TRBJ1-2
CDR3: CASSPRRGDDYGYTF
DNA: TGCGCCAGCAGCCCGAGGCGGGGGGACGACTATGGCTACACCTTC

V: TRBV7-6
size: -
D: -
J: TRBJ2-7
CDR3: CASSLGDFHSYEQYF
DNA: TGTGCCAGCAGCCTAGGGGACTTTCATTCCTACGAGCAGTACTTC

V: TRBV7-9
size: -
D: -
J: TRBJ1-1
CDR3: CASSFPPGGALNTEAFF
DNA: TGTGCCAGCAGCTTCCCCCCGGGGGGGGCTTTGAACACTGAAGCTTTCTTT

V: TRBV7-2
size: -
D: -
J: TRBJ2-7
CDR3: CASSPWGGFSYEQYF
DNA: TGTGCCAGCAGCCCGTGGGGAGGATTTTCCTACGAGCAGTACTTC

V: TRBV5-8
size: -
D: -
J: TRBJ1-2
CDR3: CASSLFPAAGNYGYTF
DNA: TGTGCCAGCAGCTTATTTCCCGCAGCGGGGAACTATGGCTACACCTTC

V: TRBV2
size: -
D: -
J: TRBJ1-1
CDR3: CASRGAGNFRFF
DNA: TGTGCCAGCAGAGGCGCCGGGAACTTTAGGTTCTTT

V: TRBV28
size: once
D: TRBD2
J: TRBJ2-5
CDR3: CASSFGWGGETQYF
DNA: TGTGCCAGCAGTTTTGGTTGGGGGGGGGAGACCCAGTACTTC

V: TRBV5-1
size: -
D: TRBD1
J: TRBJ2-1
CDR3: CASSSGQGPYNEQFF
DNA: TGCGCCAGCAGCTCGGGACAGGGACCTTACAATGAGCAGTTCTTC

V: TRBV6-5
size: few
D: TRBD1
J: TRBJ1-4
CDR3: CASSYSRTGGTQKLFF
DNA: TGTGCCAGCAGTTACTCGAGGACAGGGGGGACGCAAAAACTGTTTTTT

V: TRBV7-9
size: -
D: TRBD2
J: TRBJ2-7
CDR3: CASSLGAGTPYEQYF
DNA: TGTGCCAGCAGCCTAGGAGCGGGGACCCCCTACGAGCAGTACTTC